This T cell receptor (beta chain) was recorded in a study of immune cell composition in non-small cell lung cancer. This table comes from immunoSEQ multiplex PCR, and its TCRdb copy is limited to in-frame clones, with some not included. The sample holds 2,300 or so clones, 74% seen once. This CDR3 spans 14 amino acids. The V gene's germline CDR1 is SGHDN and CDR2 FVKESK. Losses at the gene ends were 4 bases for V and 7 bases for J; bases not matched to a gene: 6. This sample also belongs to another study, concerning CD4 T cells in lung cancer.

The chain joins TRBV14 to TRBJ2-2; 7 positions match TRBD1. The sequence was collected from a human donor with non-small cell lung cancer. Sequenced input: lung tumor tissue. CDR3 DNA: TGTGCCAGCAGCCTCAGACCAGGGGGCGGGGAGCTGTTTTTT. Its protein is CASSLRPGGGELFF.